Below, one T cell receptor beta chain is given with its context. This sample stems from a study of T cell responses to AZD1222 COVID-19 vaccine. Trimming left V 4 bases short and J 2 bases short, with 5 bases between. Germline V gives CDR1 SQVTM, CDR2 ANQGSEA. There are 11 residues in the CDR3. TCRdb's copy holds only in-frame clones and misses some; the assay was immunoSEQ multiplex PCR. The table has some 170,000 clones, just under 90% seen once. The rearrangement links TRBV29-1 to TRBJ1-2; D remains ambiguous. The receptor was derived from an adult who received the MenACWY meningococcal vaccine as a control. The sample consisted of peripheral blood, taken 28 days after the second dose of the MenACWY control vaccine. The CDR3 DNA sequence: TGCAGCGTTGCGACAAACTATGGCTACACCTTC. Encoded protein: CSVATNYGYTF.